A selection of T cell receptor beta chains follows, all from one sample in a study of radiotherapy plus CTLA-4 blockade in lung cancer. This table comes from immunoSEQ multiplex PCR, and its TCRdb copy is limited to in-frame clones, with some not included. The sample lists 75,000 to 80,000 clones; around 86% were seen once. The source was peripheral blood, collected from a patient treated with radiotherapy plus ipilimumab. These receptors all come from a human donor with non-small cell lung cancer who had stable disease on radiotherapy plus ipilimumab. CDR3s include the opening cysteine and the closing phenylalanine or tryptophan. Fields, in order: V gene, J gene, D gene, clone size, CDR3 protein, CDR3 DNA. D genes are given only for firm matches. A row's size may be missing; if present it is once, few, many or a size class.

TRBV18	TRBJ1-4	NA	few	CASSPPTGPHYEKLFF	TGTGCCAGCTCACCACCGACAGGTCCTCACTATGAAAAACTGTTTTTT
TRBV7-6	TRBJ2-5	TRBD2	NA	CASSLSGGQETQYF	TGTGCCAGCAGCTTGTCGGGGGGTCAAGAGACCCAGTACTTC
TRBV5-1	TRBJ1-6	TRBD1	NA	CASSFAQGNISPLHF	TGCGCCAGCAGCTTTGCACAGGGGAATATTTCACCCCTCCACTTT
TRBV18	TRBJ1-6	NA	NA	CASSANRDSPLHF	TGTGCCAGCTCAGCGAACAGGGATTCACCCCTCCACTTT
TRBV2	TRBJ2-7	NA	NA	CASSPQGSNYEQYF	TGTGCCAGCTCACCCCAGGGGTCAAACTACGAGCAGTACTTC
TRBV5-1	TRBJ1-1	TRBD1	once	CASSSGQAAEAFF	TGCGCCAGCAGCTCTGGACAGGCAGCTGAAGCTTTCTTT
TRBV19	TRBJ1-2	NA	NA	CASSIDGNYGYTF	TGTGCCAGTAGTATAGACGGGAACTATGGCTACACCTTC
TRBV28	TRBJ2-5	TRBD2	NA	CASSPAGGRETQYF	TGTGCCAGCAGTCCAGCGGGGGGTCGAGAGACCCAGTACTTC
TRBV7-2	TRBJ2-2	TRBD1	NA	CASSPQGAANTGELFF	TGTGCCAGCAGCCCACAGGGGGCGGCGAACACCGGGGAGCTGTTTTTT
TRBV19	TRBJ2-3	TRBD2	few	CASSMTSGSRGADTQYF	TGTGCCAGTAGTATGACTAGCGGGAGTCGGGGTGCAGATACGCAGTATTTT
TRBV21-1	TRBJ2-7	NA	NA	CAESRPGRRYEQYF	TGTGCCGAATCCCGCCCGGGACGGCGCTACGAGCAGTACTTC
TRBV19	TRBJ2-5	TRBD1	NA	CASTLGQGGLQETQYF	TGTGCCAGTACCCTAGGACAGGGGGGATTACAAGAGACCCAGTACTTC
TRBV15	TRBJ2-7	NA	NA	CATSSRWTEQGRAYEQYF	TGTGCCACCAGCTCCAGGTGGACAGAGCAGGGGAGAGCCTACGAGCAGTACTTC
TRBV28	TRBJ2-3	NA	once	CASSLEGLVSTDTQYF	TGTGCCAGCAGTTTAGAGGGGCTAGTTAGCACAGATACGCAGTATTTT
TRBV2	TRBJ2-5	TRBD1	NA	CASSARTGGETQYF	TGTGCCAGCAGTGCCCGGACAGGAGGAGAGACCCAGTACTTC
TRBV5-1	TRBJ1-6	NA	NA	CASSSAQGSYSPLHF	TGCGCCAGCAGCTCCGCTCAGGGGTCCTATTCACCCCTCCACTTT
TRBV28	TRBJ1-4	NA	NA	CASSLVRVGNEKLFF	TGTGCCAGCAGTTTAGTTCGGGTAGGGAATGAAAAACTGTTTTTT
TRBV6-1	TRBJ2-1	NA	once	CASSEGSDRQFF	TGTGCCAGCAGTGAAGGGAGCGATAGGCAGTTCTTC
TRBV29-1	TRBJ2-7	NA	NA	CSVSDGLEQYF	TGCAGCGTTTCGGACGGCCTGGAGCAGTACTTC
TRBV9	TRBJ1-6	NA	NA	CASSVEAQANSPLHF	TGTGCCAGCAGCGTAGAGGCACAGGCAAATTCACCCCTCCACTTT
TRBV10-3	TRBJ2-6	TRBD1	NA	CAIRDTGAGANVLTF	TGTGCCATCAGGGATACAGGGGCTGGGGCCAACGTCCTGACTTTC
TRBV28	TRBJ1-4	TRBD1	NA	CASSYRTGDEKLFF	TGTGCCAGCAGTTACAGGACAGGGGATGAAAAACTGTTTTTT
TRBV6-1	TRBJ2-4	NA	NA	CASSDSSRTKNIQYF	TGTGCCAGCAGTGACAGTTCAAGGACCAAAAACATTCAGTACTTC
TRBV28	TRBJ2-7	TRBD1	NA	CATVRGTGNSYEQYF	TGTGCCACCGTTAGGGGGACAGGCAACTCCTACGAGCAGTACTTC
TRBV30	TRBJ1-5	NA	NA	CAWRGALSNQPQHF	TGTGCCTGGAGGGGGGCGCTCAGCAATCAGCCCCAGCATTTT
TRBV7-2	TRBJ2-5	TRBD2	NA	CASSLRTRQETQYF	TGTGCCAGCAGCTTGAGGACTAGGCAAGAGACCCAGTACTTC
TRBV4-2	TRBJ1-2	NA	NA	CASSQDRPSKTTNYGYTF	TGTGCCAGCAGCCAAGATCGGCCAAGCAAGACCACTAACTATGGCTACACCTTC
TRBV6-1	TRBJ1-5	NA	NA	CASSEGRVGNQPQHF	TGTGCCAGCAGTGAAGGGCGAGTTGGCAATCAGCCCCAGCACTTT
TRBV18	TRBJ2-5	TRBD2	few	CASSPLGAGGLQETQYF	TGTGCCAGCTCACCTTTGGGAGCGGGGGGTCTCCAAGAGACCCAGTACTTC
TRBV23-1	TRBJ1-2	NA	NA	CASSYGLLRRKTYGYTF	TGCGCCAGCAGTTATGGGTTGTTACGCAGAAAGACCTATGGCTACACCTTC
TRBV28	TRBJ2-3	TRBD2	NA	CASSNLPGLASQGLRQDTQYF	TGTGCCAGCAGTAACCTACCGGGACTAGCCTCCCAAGGGCTAAGGCAAGATACGCAGTATTTT
TRBV7-3	TRBJ2-5	TRBD1	NA	CASSLTGTGGRETQYF	TGTGCCAGCAGCTTAACTGGAACAGGGGGAAGAGAGACCCAGTACTTC
TRBV6-6	TRBJ2-2	NA	NA	CASRAYTGELFF	TGTGCCAGCCGCGCTTACACCGGGGAGCTGTTTTTT
TRBV30	TRBJ1-4	NA	NA	CAWSRNQGSNEKLFF	TGTGCCTGGAGCCGCAATCAGGGGTCTAATGAAAAACTGTTTTTT
TRBV4-2	TRBJ1-1	NA	once	CASSLPRGNTEAFF	TGTGCCAGCAGTCTCCCTCGCGGAAACACTGAAGCTTTCTTT
TRBV7-3	TRBJ1-2	NA	NA	CASSLTVRLRLGSGAGYTF	TGTGCCAGCAGCTTAACCGTTAGGTTGCGGCTGGGGTCCGGTGCTGGCTACACCTTC
TRBV5-1	TRBJ2-7	TRBD1	once	CASSLEGQGEQYF	TGCGCCAGCAGCTTGGAGGGACAGGGTGAGCAGTACTTC
TRBV7-8	TRBJ1-4	NA	NA	CASSIHRVSNEKLFF	TGTGCCAGCAGCATCCACAGGGTATCTAATGAAAAACTGTTTTTT
TRBV4-2	TRBJ2-2	NA	NA	CASSPKSVGELFF	TGTGCCAGCAGCCCGAAGTCCGTCGGGGAGCTGTTTTTT
TRBV7-2	TRBJ1-2	TRBD1	NA	CASRLGTENYGYTF	TGTGCCAGCAGACTCGGGACAGAGAACTATGGCTACACCTTC
TRBV4-2	TRBJ2-7	NA	NA	CASSQGAFGVYEQYF	TGTGCCAGCAGCCAAGGCGCATTTGGCGTCTACGAGCAGTACTTC
TRBV11-2	TRBJ2-4	NA	NA	CASSSLQNIQYF	TGTGCCAGCAGCTCCCTCCAAAACATTCAGTACTTC
TRBV7-6	TRBJ1-2	NA	NA	CASSPSTLNYGYTF	TGTGCCAGCAGCCCATCGACACTTAACTATGGCTACACCTTC